Listed here is a single TCR beta chain. Measured with immunoSEQ multiplex PCR; TCRdb has only the in-frame clones, and not every one. This table has 60,000 to 90,000 clones, more than 85% appearing once. This sample is drawn from a study of T cell changes during pregnancy in multiple sclerosis. The germline V gene encodes CDR1 SEHNR and CDR2 FQNEAQ (reference sequence). V lost 1 base and J lost 8, with 6 bases in between. This CDR3 comprises 12 residues. The material was peripheral blood, obtained after pregnancy. The TCR sequence derives from a female donor in good health, enrolled as a control in a pregnancy study. The chain couples TRBV7-9 to TRBJ2-1, with D possibly TRBD2 on 6 matching bases. The CDR3 DNA reads as TGTGCCAGCAGCTTAGGGGGGGATGAGCAGTTCTTC. Translated, it gives CASSLGGDEQFF.